These T cell receptor beta chains were read from a single sample in a study of blood T cells in healthy people across ages. TCRdb redid the calling of the 5' RACE reads with MiXCR, one entry per CDR3 protein. The repertoire holds hundreds of thousands of distinct CDR3 sequences, roughly 41% seen once, with 20% to 25% in the top ten. Material for sequencing was blood. These receptors originate from a woman in her sixties or seventies in good health. Each CDR3 is given with its conserved first and last residue. The D gene is left open where the match is weak. Size is omitted from some rows. Given values are once, few, many or a class for expanded clones.

>TRBD2|TRBV27|once|TRBJ2-3
TGTACCAGCAGTTCGATAGCGGGCTCAGATAGGCAGTATTTT
CTSSSIAGSDRQYF
>TRBD2|TRBV5-5|many|TRBJ2-5
TGTGCCAGCAGGTCGGGAGGGTTGTGGTCCTACAATGAGCAGTACTTC
CASRSGGLWSYNEQYF
>TRBD2|TRBV12-3/TRBV12-4|once|TRBJ2-5
TGTGCCAGCGGCCAGCTGGCGGGAGCAGAGACCCAGTACTTC
CASGQLAGAETQYF
>NA|TRBV12-3/TRBV12-4|NA|TRBJ2-3
TGTGCCAGCAGTCTACGGGACCCGCAGTATTTT
CASSLRDPQYF
>NA|TRBV24-1|few|TRBJ2-1
TGTGCCACCAGTGATCCGCTTTTCGGCGCCGGCTTTCATGAGCAGTTCTTC
CATSDPLFGAGFHEQFF
>TRBD1|TRBV12-3/TRBV12-4|NA|TRBJ2-1
TGTGCCAGCAGTTTAATGGCTGGACAGGGGGCCGATGAGCAGTTCTTC
CASSLMAGQGADEQFF
>TRBD2|TRBV7-2|NA|TRBJ2-3
TGTGCCAGCAGCCTAAACCCCCCGGGACTAGCGGGAGGGCCTGGAACGCAGTATTTT
CASSLNPPGLAGGPGTQYF
>TRBD2|TRBV4-3|NA|TRBJ2-2
TGCGCCAGCAGCCAATCTGCTAGCGGGGACTTCACCGGGGAGCTGTTTTTT
CASSQSASGDFTGELFF
>TRBD1|TRBV6-6|NA|TRBJ2-5
TGTGCCAGCAGTTACCCAGGGGGTGGAGAGACCCAGTACTTC
CASSYPGGGETQYF
>NA|TRBV20-1|NA|TRBJ1-6
TGCAGTGCGGAACCGGGGCCGAATTCACCCCTCCACTTT
CSAEPGPNSPLHF
>NA|TRBV2|NA|TRBJ1-5
TGTGCCAGCAGTGCAGAGAATAGCAATCAGCCCCAGCATTTT
CASSAENSNQPQHF
>TRBD1|TRBV4-2|NA|TRBJ2-7
TGTGCCAGCAGCCAGGACCCGGGGGGACAGGGGTACGAGCAGTACTTC
CASSQDPGGQGYEQYF
>NA|TRBV28|NA|TRBJ2-7
TGTGCCAGCAGATCGGGGCAGAACTCCTACGAGCAGTACTTC
CASRSGQNSYEQYF
>TRBD2|TRBV3-1|NA|TRBJ2-3
TGTGCCAGCAGCCAGAGACTAGCGGGGACCACAGATACGCAGTATTTT
CASSQRLAGTTDTQYF
>TRBD2|TRBV3-1|NA|TRBJ2-3
TGTGCCAGCAGCCGGTCTAGCGGGAGGACAGATACGCAGTATTTT
CASSRSSGRTDTQYF
>NA|TRBV20-1|few|TRBJ2-1
TGCAGTGCTAGTTTTGGGAGTGATGAGCAGTTCTTC
CSASFGSDEQFF
>TRBD1|TRBV6-2/TRBV6-3|NA|TRBJ2-5
TGTGCCAGCAGGCGGACAGGGGCTTCTTCGGAGACCCAGTACTTC
CASRRTGASSETQYF
>NA|TRBV2|NA|TRBJ2-3
TGTGCCAGCAGTACCAGGAGCCCTAACACAGATACGCAGTATTTT
CASSTRSPNTDTQYF
>NA|TRBV5-1|few|TRBJ2-5
TGCGCCAGCAGCTCCGGGATCCTGGCCCAAGAGACCCAGTACTTC
CASSSGILAQETQYF
>TRBD1|TRBV7-2|NA|TRBJ2-4
TGTGCCAGCAGCCCCAGGGGGTACAAGCAGTACTTC
CASSPRGYKQYF
>TRBD2|TRBV5-1|NA|TRBJ2-7
TGCGCCAGCAGCATGACTAGCGGGAGTAGAGAGCAGTACTTC
CASSMTSGSREQYF
>NA|TRBV6-6|NA|TRBJ1-4
TGTGCCAGCAGCCGCTCCCAAGATGAAAAACTGTTTTTT
CASSRSQDEKLFF
>TRBD1|TRBV2|NA|TRBJ1-5
TGTGCCAGCGATGGGACAGGACTGAGCAATCAGCCCCAGCATTTT
CASDGTGLSNQPQHF
>TRBD1|TRBV25-1|NA|TRBJ1-6
TGTGCCAGCAGTCCCCCGGGACAGTTTTCACCCCTCCACTTT
CASSPPGQFSPLHF
>TRBD1|TRBV20-1|NA|TRBJ2-7
TGCAGTGCTAGCCAGGGGGAAACCTACGAGCAGTACTTC
CSASQGETYEQYF
>NA|TRBV4-1|few|TRBJ2-1
TGCGCCAGCAGCCAAGATCGACTGTTCAATGAGCAGTTCTTC
CASSQDRLFNEQFF
>NA|TRBV25-1|NA|TRBJ2-7
TGTGCCAGCGGTACACCCTACGAGCAGTACTTC
CASGTPYEQYF
>NA|TRBV6-2/TRBV6-3|few|TRBJ2-1
TGTGCCAGCAGTCCACCCTACTTGAATGAGCAGTTCTTC
CASSPPYLNEQFF
>NA|TRBV28|many|TRBJ2-7
TGTGCCAGCAGAGCAGGGTCCTCCTACGAGCAGTACTTC
CASRAGSSYEQYF
>NA|TRBV7-2|NA|TRBJ2-2
TGTGCCAGCAGCTTGGAGGTACTATTCACCGGGGAGCTGTTTTTT
CASSLEVLFTGELFF
>NA|TRBV5-1|few|TRBJ2-1
TGCGCCAGCAGCTTGACCGATGGATACAATGAGCAGTTCTTC
CASSLTDGYNEQFF
>NA|TRBV24-1|NA|TRBJ2-7
TGTGCCACCAGTGCCCGCTCGGGGTGGAGCGAGCAGTACTTC
CATSARSGWSEQYF
>NA|TRBV21-1|once|TRBJ1-1
TGTGCCAGCAGCAAAAAAAATGAGACAGGGCGGAAGAACACTGAAGCTTTCTTT
CASSKKNETGRKNTEAFF
>NA|TRBV7-9|NA|TRBJ1-1
TGTGCCAGCAGTCTAAAGGGACATTTGAACACTGAAGCTTTCTTT
CASSLKGHLNTEAFF
>NA|TRBV7-8|NA|TRBJ2-7
TGTGCCAGCAGCGTACGACAGGCAGGGTACGAGCAGTACTTC
CASSVRQAGYEQYF
>TRBD2|TRBV7-9|few|TRBJ2-1
TGTGCCAGCAGCTTAGCTAGCGGGTTCTCGAATGAGCAGTTCTTC
CASSLASGFSNEQFF
>NA|TRBV20-1|NA|TRBJ2-7
TGCAGTGCTAGGCTGACTAGTTCCTACGAGCAGTACTTC
CSARLTSSYEQYF
>NA|TRBV2|once|TRBJ2-3
TGTGCCAGCAGCCCTGAGTCAGGGGATACGCAGTATTTT
CASSPESGDTQYF
>NA|TRBV9|NA|TRBJ2-3
TGTGCCAGCAGCGTAGCCCCCCTAGAATTCGATACGCAGTATTTT
CASSVAPLEFDTQYF
>NA|TRBV5-1|few|TRBJ2-7
TGCGCCAGCAGCTTGGAAGCCGCCGAGCAGTACTTC
CASSLEAAEQYF
>TRBD1|TRBV5-1|many|TRBJ2-1
TGCGCCAGCACCAGACAGGGGGCCTACAATGAGCAGTTCTTC
CASTRQGAYNEQFF
>NA|TRBV7-8|few|TRBJ1-1
TGTGCCAGCAGGCCCCCGGGGTGGGGTCAGGAGGAAGCTTTCTTT
CASRPPGWGQEEAFF
>NA|TRBV3-1|few|TRBJ2-1
TGTGCCAGCAGCCAAGTGGCGGAGTCCTACAATGAGCAGTTCTTC
CASSQVAESYNEQFF
>TRBD1|TRBV20-1|NA|TRBJ1-5
TGCAGTGCTGGCTCCGGGACAGGGGTCGGGAGCAATCAGCCCCAGCATTTT
CSAGSGTGVGSNQPQHF
>TRBD1|TRBV5-5|few|TRBJ1-6
TGTGCCAGCAGGCGGGACAGTCCCTCCTCGGACTCACCCCTCCACTTT
CASRRDSPSSDSPLHF
>TRBD1|TRBV20-1|NA|TRBJ2-4
TGCAGTGCTAGTAGGACAGGGGGCCCCCTGGAGCAGTACTTC
CSASRTGGPLEQYF
>TRBD2|TRBV7-9|NA|TRBJ2-3
TGTGCCAGCAGCTTGCGGCGGGGGGTGAGCACAGATACGCAGTATTTT
CASSLRRGVSTDTQYF
>NA|TRBV7-3|few|TRBJ2-2
TGTGCCAGCAGCTCCCGGCCTGGAGACGGGGAGCTGTTTTTT
CASSSRPGDGELFF
>NA|TRBV7-9|few|TRBJ2-7
TGTGCCAGCACCACTGACAACTACGAGCAGTACTTC
CASTTDNYEQYF
>NA|TRBV7-9|NA|TRBJ1-1
TGTGCCAGCAGCTTCGACTTGGACACTGAAGCTTTCTTT
CASSFDLDTEAFF
>NA|TRBV7-2|many|TRBJ2-7
TGTGCCAGCAGCTCCAGTATGGACCGCTCCTACGAGCAGTACTTC
CASSSSMDRSYEQYF
>NA|TRBV7-2|many|TRBJ2-3
TGTGCCAGCACGTCTCCGGTGGCGCAGTATTTT
CASTSPVAQYF
>NA|TRBV24-1|few|TRBJ1-4
TGTGCAACTAATGAAAAACTGTTTTTT
CATNEKLFF
>NA|TRBV6-5|NA|TRBJ2-3
TGTGCCAGCAGTTACTCTGGGGCAGTAACAGATACGCAGTATTTT
CASSYSGAVTDTQYF
>NA|TRBV15|NA|TRBJ2-6
TGTGCCACCAGCAGAGGCGGGGCTGGGGCCAACGTCCTGACTTTC
CATSRGGAGANVLTF
>NA|TRBV2|NA|TRBJ1-6
TGTGCCAGTTCGCAGGGTGGGAATTCACCCCTCCACTTT
CASSQGGNSPLHF
>NA|TRBV20-1|few|TRBJ1-4
TGCAGTGCCCCTCCCTGGGAGGGAAATGAAAAACTGTTTTTT
CSAPPWEGNEKLFF
>NA|TRBV6-2/TRBV6-3|NA|TRBJ2-1
TGTGCCAGCAGTGGGGCAGGGGCGCTTACGAATGAGCAGTTCTTC
CASSGAGALTNEQFF
>NA|TRBV7-3|NA|TRBJ2-3
TGTGCCAGCAGCCCCAGACCAGGAGATATGCAGTATTTT
CASSPRPGDMQYF
>TRBD2|TRBV6-4|NA|TRBJ2-5
TGTGCCAGCAGTGATATAGCGGGGGCCCAAGAGACCCAGTACTTC
CASSDIAGAQETQYF